This T cell receptor beta chain was captured by sequencing in a study of OX40 agonist ivuxolimab in advanced cancers. Study-wide context: In this trial design, patients received ivuxolimab intravenously at 0.01 to 10 mg/kg every 2 weeks. People in dose escalation had one of these cancers: hepatocellular carcinoma, melanoma, renal cell or head and neck cancer.

Whole-study results and caveats: At doses 0.1 to 3.0 mg/kg, CD4+ and CD8+ clones expanded. Fewer expanded clones were found on average in CD4+ than in CD8+ T cells.

Some clones are missing from TCRdb's copy, which holds only in-frame ones; the method was immunoSEQ multiplex PCR. This sample has about 55,000 clones, with 80% to 90% found just once. As regards this clone: The antigen is not known.

CDR3 size: 15 residues. Germline V gene data show CDR1 as SGDLS and CDR2 as YYNGEE. V lost 2 bases and J 1 base, leaving 12 bases between the germline ends. This receptor was obtained from an adult with an advanced solid tumor such as melanoma, head and neck, liver or kidney cancer. J is TRBJ2-5 and V is TRBV9; tentatively, D is TRBD1 (6 bases). The sequencing here drew on CD4+ or CD8+ T cells sorted from blood, taken in a trial of the OX40 agonist ivuxolimab. The CDR3 coding sequence is TGTGCCAGCAGCGTCTCCCAGGGGTTCCAAGAGACCCAGTACTTC. Translating it yields CASSVSQGFQETQYF.